This T cell receptor (beta chain) comes out of a study of T cell responses to AZD1222 COVID-19 vaccine. Trimming cost V 1 base and J 2 bases, with 8 bases left between them. The CDR3 consists of 14 residues. In germline, CDR1 is LGHDT, CDR2 YNNKEL (reference sequence). Recipients boosted at about 4 weeks or about 12 weeks are pooled. Measured with immunoSEQ multiplex PCR; TCRdb has only the in-frame clones, and not every one. The sample lists some 170,000 clones, 90% to 95% occurring once. General study points: After the peak T cell response, and only then, were repertoires sampled. Donors were mostly white British, more females; clonal diversity possibly underestimated. Once two AZD1222 doses were given, Spike-specific TCR breadth and depth went up.

For this clone: Its antigen is unknown.

The chain couples TRBV3-1 (or the pseudogene TRBV3-2) to TRBJ1-2; tentative D call: TRBD1 (5 bases). Sequenced material: peripheral blood, taken 28 days after the second AZD1222 dose. The clonotype was recovered from an adult who received the AZD1222 COVID-19 vaccine. In nucleotides, the CDR3 is TGTGCCAGCAGCCAAGGACAGACCAACTATGGCTACACCTTC. This sequence encodes CASSQGQTNYGYTF.